The entry that follows covers one T cell receptor beta chain sequence. These data are taken from a study of T cells after yellow fever vaccination. TCRdb itself ran the 5' RACE reads through MiXCR, one entry per CDR3 protein. The sample lists 350,000 to 450,000 distinct CDR3 sequences; about 17% were seen once. V gave up 8 bases and J gave up 4 bases; unmatched junction bases: 13. This CDR3 is 15 amino acids long. Germline lookup yields CDR1 MNHEY and CDR2 SMNVEV (reference sequence). This chain connects TRBV27 to TRBJ1-1; 7 positions match TRBD1. The sample here was PBMCs, taken before the yellow fever booster vaccination. This clonotype originated in a man aged 18 to 30 who received the YFV17D yellow fever vaccine. This CDR3 reads CASLSSGGGCTEAFF. Written as DNA, the CDR3 is TGTGCCAGCCTATCCTCAGGGGGAGGTTGCACTGAAGCTTTCTTT.